Shown below are 31 T cell receptor beta chains from a single sample sequenced in a study of cytomegalovirus exposure and HLA in healthy donors. 13 Jbeta primers and 60 Vbeta primers were used for the PCR. TCRdb's table, derived via immunoSEQ multiplex PCR, lists solely in-frame clones and lacks some. Among 83,000 or so clones listed, 81% were seen once. Sequencing was performed on PBMCs. These receptors all come from a woman between 25 and 40 years old in good health and CMV-seronegative.

V is TRBV7-2 and J is TRBJ2-1; D is possibly TRBD1 (5 bases). Germline CDR1 is SGHTA and CDR2 is FQGNSA. The CDR3 is made up of 15 amino acids. Trimming pared 5 bases from V and 4 bases from J, leaving 15 bases between. The CDR3 is CASSPGPDRYNEQFF. CDR3 DNA sequence: TGTGCCAGCAGCCCGGGCCCCGACAGATACAATGAGCAGTTCTTC.

CDR3 residues: CASHWRVCTGELFF. The CDR3 DNA reads TGTGCCAGTCATTGGAGGGTTTGCACCGGGGAGCTGTTTTTT. The rearrangement links TRBV9 to TRBJ2-2; tentative D call: TRBD2 (6 bases). Germline V CDR1 and CDR2: SGDLS, YYNGEE. Trimming removed 8 bases at V and 4 bases at J, with 15 bases between. CDR3 size: 14 residues.

This rearrangement joins TRBV5-6 to TRBJ2-2, with 7 bases fitting TRBD1. With V trimmed by 4 bases and J by 4 bases, 4 bases remained unmatched. The CDR3 is made up of 14 amino acids. The germline gives CDR1 SGHDT, CDR2 YYEEEE. CDR3 nucleotides: TGTGCCAGCAGCCCGGGACAGCTCACCGGGGAGCTGTTTTTT. This sequence encodes CASSPGQLTGELFF.

In regard to this clone: Germline and junction disagree at one end, which may indicate a read error. The J gene is TRBJ2-1, the V gene TRBV7-9; TRBD2 matches at 9 bases. Germline CDR1 SEHNR, CDR2 FQNEAQ (reference sequence). The CDR3 totals 15 residues. CDR3 region: CSSSLAGPAVDEQFF. The CDR3 DNA follows: TGTTCCAGCAGCCTAGCGGGGCCCGCGGTAGATGAGCAGTTCTTC.

The chain couples TRBV9 to TRBJ2-1; maybe TRBD2 (6 bases). With 0 bases removed from V and 4 bases from J, the gap between germline ends came to 17 bases. CDR1 and CDR2 (germline): SGDLS, YYNGEE. There are 17 residues in the CDR3. The CDR3 loop reads CASSVAGGLAKYNEQFF. In DNA form, the CDR3 reads TGTGCCAGCAGCGTAGCAGGAGGGCTAGCGAAATACAATGAGCAGTTCTTC.

The chain is built from TRBV7-9 and TRBJ2-2; tentative D call: TRBD1 (5 bases). V was trimmed by 0 bases and J by 5 bases, leaving 13 bases between them. The CDR3 runs 16 residues. CDR1 and CDR2 (germline): SEHNR, FQNEAQ (reference sequence). Written as DNA, the CDR3 is TGTGCCAGCAGCTTAGCTGTCCCGACAGCAACCGGGGAGCTGTTTTTT. Its protein is CASSLAVPTATGELFF.

The chain combines TRBV7-8 with TRBJ2-7; TRBD2 aligns across 8 bases. The CDR3 contains 14 residues. The V and J ends lost 3 bases and 6 bases, in that order; junction bases with no gene match: 7. Germline assignment: CDR1 SGHVS and CDR2 FQNEAQ. The CDR3 reads CASSFSGSRSEQYF. CDR3 in DNA: TGTGCCAGCAGCTTCAGCGGGAGTAGGAGCGAGCAGTACTTC.

On this clone: The junction and the germline gene differ at one end; a read error may be behind it. The chain carries TRBV7-7 and TRBJ2-1; a weak D match, TRBD1 (6 bases). This CDR3 has 17 residues. From germline, CDR1 is SSHAT and CDR2 FNYEAQ (reference sequence). The CDR3 region is CASSLAIGTGIRNEQFF. CDR3 coding DNA: TGTGCTAGCAGCTTAGCGATAGGAACAGGGATTAGGAATGAGCAGTTCTTC.

J is TRBJ2-5 and V is TRBV5-5; D perhaps matches TRBD1 (6 bases). Germline values: CDR1 SGHKS, CDR2 YYEKEE (reference sequence). Trimming cost V 2 bases and J 7 bases, with 21 bases left between them. The CDR3 is made up of 16 amino acids. The CDR3 spells CASSFFEDSRKGTQYF. CDR3 DNA: TGTGCCAGCAGCTTTTTCGAGGACAGCCGAAAGGGGACCCAGTACTTC.

Written as DNA, the CDR3 is TGTGCCAGCACCAGGTGGGGGACGGAGGGGTCACCCCTCCACTTT. This sequence encodes CASTRWGTEGSPLHF. The V and J genes are TRBV6-1 and TRBJ1-6; D is perhaps TRBD1 (5 bases). This CDR3 is 15 amino acids long. The germline V and J ends were trimmed by 7 bases and 10 bases, with 20 bases remaining between them. CDR1 is MNHNS and CDR2 is SASEGT in the germline V gene.

The chain uses TRBV18 and TRBJ1-1; 10 nucleotides match TRBD1. Germline V CDR1 and CDR2: KGHSH, LQKENI. The V and J ends lost 1 base and 4 bases, in that order; junction bases with no gene match: 6. The CDR3 is 16 residues long. The CDR3 DNA follows: TGTGCCAGCTCACCACTCCGGGACAGGGGATCCACTGAAGCTTTCTTT. It codes for CASSPLRDRGSTEAFF.

The chain has TRBV11-2 and TRBJ1-5, with 8 bases that match TRBD1. Looked up from germline, CDR1 is SGHAT and CDR2 is FQNNGV. The CDR3 runs 15 residues. V lost 4 bases to trimming and J lost 4 bases; unmatched junction nucleotides: 6. CDR3 sequence (DNA): TGTGCCAGCAGCTCCGGACAGGGACCGAATCAGCCCCAGCATTTT. Residues: CASSSGQGPNQPQHF.

A few counts support this clone. This chain joins TRBV12-5 and TRBJ1-6, with TRBD1 matching over 9 bases. Germline V gene lookup returns CDR1 LGHNT and CDR2 FRNRAP. The V and J ends lost 2 bases and 7 bases, in that order; junction bases with no gene match: 12. The CDR3 contains 18 residues. Here the CDR3 reads CASGLIGTGMVRNSPLHF. In DNA form, the CDR3 reads TGTGCTAGTGGTTTGATAGGGACAGGGATGGTGAGGAATTCACCCCTCCACTTT.

The rearrangement links TRBV6-6 to TRBJ2-7, with D perhaps matching TRBD2 (6 bases). Germline loops: CDR1 MNHNY, CDR2 SVGAGI (reference sequence). CDR3 length equals 11 residues. CDR3 region: CASRDQRLVQV. Written as DNA, the CDR3 is TGTGCCAGCAGAGACCAGCGACTAGTTCAGGTC.

The V call is TRBV28, the J call TRBJ1-2, with 8 nucleotides matching TRBD1. The V and J ends lost 8 bases and 3 bases, in that order; junction bases with no gene match: 5. There are 13 residues in the CDR3. Germline V gene lookup returns CDR1 MDHEN and CDR2 SYDVKM. The CDR3 is CASHDRGDYGYTF. In nucleotides, the CDR3 is TGTGCCAGCCATGACAGGGGAGACTATGGCTACACCTTC.

The chain carries TRBV11-2 and TRBJ2-7; no definite D call. CDR1 is SGHAT, CDR2 FQNNGV, per germline. Trimming cost V 5 bases and J 3 bases, with 8 bases left between them. CDR3 length: 12 amino acids. CDR3: CASSLTLYEQYF. The CDR3 coding sequence is TGTGCCAGCAGCCTAACCCTCTACGAGCAGTACTTC.

The chain combines TRBV6-5 with TRBJ2-2, with 9 bases that match TRBD2. Trimming took 5 bases from V and 7 from J; bases not matched to a gene: 8. This CDR3 comprises 15 residues. Germline V gene lookup returns CDR1 MNHEY and CDR2 SVGAGI. The CDR3 nucleotides are TGTGCCAGCAGTCGGGCGGGAGGGCCCGTCGGGGAGCTGTTTTTT. Its protein is CASSRAGGPVGELFF.

The CDR3 DNA reads as TGTGCCATCAGATTGGACGGGATCTATGGCTACACCTTC. As protein: CAIRLDGIYGYTF. The chain has TRBV10-3 and TRBJ1-2; D not certain. The CDR3 runs 13 residues. V was trimmed by 6 bases and J by 4 bases, leaving 12 bases between them. The V gene's germline CDR1 is ENHRY and CDR2 SYGVKD.

The count of this clone is one. V gene TRBV5-4 combines with J gene TRBJ1-1; weak D call: TRBD1 (6 bases). The V gene's germline CDR1 is SGHNT and CDR2 YYREEE (reference sequence). V was cut by 3 bases and J by 3 bases, with 9 bases left in between. The CDR3 sequence is 13 residues long. CDR3 protein: CASSSYRDTEAFF. Written as DNA, the CDR3 is TGTGCCAGCAGCTCCTACAGGGACACTGAAGCTTTCTTT.

This chain connects TRBV29-1 to TRBJ2-1, with D possibly matching TRBD2 (5 bases). Germline CDR1 SQVTM, CDR2 ANQGSEA. The CDR3 consists of 15 residues. The ends were cut back, 4 bases at V and 0 bases at J, with 13 bases in the middle. The CDR3 region is CSVGRVPASYNEQFF. CDR3 in DNA: TGCAGCGTTGGGCGGGTGCCCGCCTCCTACAATGAGCAGTTCTTC.

The chain is built from TRBV30 and TRBJ1-2; TRBD1 is a possible D gene (6 bases). The CDR3 extends over 14 amino acids. The germline gives CDR1 GTSNPN, CDR2 SVGIG (reference sequence). The V gene lost 0 bases and the J gene lost 4 bases, with 12 bases spanning the gap. CDR3 amino acids: CAWSVGGGAYGYTF. The CDR3, as DNA: TGTGCCTGGAGTGTAGGGGGGGGCGCCTATGGCTACACCTTC.

This clone was counted only a few times. This chain links TRBV28 with TRBJ1-5; a weak D match, TRBD1 (6 bases). The length of the CDR3 is 16 residues. V was shortened by 7 bases and J by 5 bases, with 21 bases between the two germline ends. Germline lookup yields CDR1 MDHEN and CDR2 SYDVKM. As DNA, the CDR3 is TGTGCCAGCACTCATGACAGGCCCGACCTCTATCAGCCCCAGCATTTT. It is translated as CASTHDRPDLYQPQHF.

Only one count was recorded for this clone. The rearrangement joins TRBV4-1 to TRBJ2-3; the match to TRBD2 covers 9 bases. J lost 5 bases, V lost 3 bases, and 12 bases had no gene match. The germline V gene encodes CDR1 MGHRA and CDR2 YSYEKL. The CDR3 has 17 residues. In DNA form, the CDR3 reads TGCGCCAGCAGCCAGGGTGCGTCTAGCGGGGCGGGAGATACGCAGTATTTT. Its translation: CASSQGASSGAGDTQYF.

V usage is TRBV19 and J usage is TRBJ2-1, with TRBD2 matching over 9 bases. V lost 8 bases to trimming and J lost 2 bases; unmatched junction nucleotides: 7. The germline V gene has CDR1 LNHDA and CDR2 SQIVND (reference sequence). The CDR3 length is 15 residues. The CDR3 DNA is TGTGCCAGTGGTGTAGCGGGAGACGCCTACAATGAGCAGTTCTTC. Translation: CASGVAGDAYNEQFF.

The V and J genes are TRBV5-1 and TRBJ2-7; 9 positions match TRBD2. CDR3 length: 17 residues. The V gene end was trimmed by 3 bases and the J gene end by 3 bases; junction bases not matched to a gene: 13. Looked up from germline, CDR1 is SGHRS and CDR2 is YFSETQ. The CDR3 DNA reads as TGCGCCAGCAGCTCCCTTACCCCCTTAGCGGGAGACTACGAGCAGTACTTC. It encodes CASSSLTPLAGDYEQYF. The variable domain in full, with the rest retrieved from reference TRBV5-1 and TRBJ2-7, is KAGVTQTPRYLIKTRGQQVTLSCSPISGHRSVSWYQQTPGQGLQFLFEYFSETQRNKGNFPGRFSGRQFSNSRSEMNVSTLELGDSALYLCASSSLTPLAGDYEQYFGPGTRLTVT.

The rearrangement links TRBV19 to TRBJ1-2; 10 positions match TRBD1. The CDR3 totals 15 residues. V lost 5 bases, J lost 4 bases, and 7 bases stayed unmatched. Germline CDR1 reads LNHDA; CDR2 reads SQIVND (reference sequence). The CDR3 DNA reads as TGTGCCAGTAGTCCAAGACAGGGGGCGATCTATGGCTACACCTTC. Its protein product is CASSPRQGAIYGYTF.

The chain recombines TRBV27 with TRBJ2-4; 7 bases map to TRBD2. The CDR3 spans 13 residues. Germline assignment: CDR1 MNHEY and CDR2 SMNVEV (reference sequence). J gave up 9 bases and V 2 bases, and 4 bases lay outside the gene matches. CDR3 sequence (DNA): TGTGCCAGCAGTTTACGCGGGAGTGGCATTCAGTACTTC. As protein: CASSLRGSGIQYF.

This clone has just a few counts. The V call is TRBV11-1, the J call TRBJ2-2; the match to TRBD1 covers 9 bases. V was pared by 6 bases and J by 6 bases, with 5 bases of the junction left unmatched. The CDR3 is made up of 14 amino acids. Germline loops: CDR1 SGHAT, CDR2 FQDESV (reference sequence). In DNA form, the CDR3 reads TGTGCCAGCAGGAAGGACAGGGGCGCCGGGGAGCTGTTTTTT. Protein product: CASRKDRGAGELFF.

The chain uses TRBV11-2 and TRBJ1-2; 8 nucleotides align to TRBD1. Germline assignment: CDR1 SGHAT and CDR2 FQNNGV. The CDR3 totals 12 residues. The junction had 2 bases not matched to a gene; V was cut back by 4 bases and J by 7 bases. The CDR3, as DNA: TGTGCCAGCAGCTCGGACAGGGTTGGCTACACCTTC. Amino acid sequence: CASSSDRVGYTF.

The chain recombines TRBV2 with TRBJ1-5, with D maybe TRBD1 (6 bases). V was pared by 6 bases and J by 5 bases, with 17 bases between. The germline V gene has CDR1 SNHLY and CDR2 FYNNEI. The CDR3 runs 15 residues. Written as DNA, the CDR3 is TGTGCCAGCAGCCCCGAAGGGGGGGGGTATCAGCCCCAGCATTTT. As protein: CASSPEGGGYQPQHF.

This chain uses TRBV10-3 with TRBJ2-3; 7 bases are a match to TRBD2. V gave up 10 bases and J gave up 2 bases; unmatched junction bases: 15. Germline CDR1 and CDR2: ENHRY and SYGVKD. This CDR3 has 16 residues. Here the CDR3 reads CATRENWGGITDTQYF. The CDR3 DNA reads TGTGCCACGAGAGAAAACTGGGGGGGTATCACAGATACGCAGTATTTT.